The subject of this entry is one T cell receptor beta chain. Its antigen is as yet unknown. Starting from roughly 0.55 ug of total RNA, TCR libraries were made with linear amplification. TCRdb re-analysed the reads in MiXCR, keeping a single row per CDR3 protein. The profile shows approximately 180,000 distinct CDR3 sequences, around 74% of them singletons. The sample originates from a study of healthy donors' naive CD4 and CD8 T cells. CD4+CD8-CD45RO-CD45RA+ cells were naive CD4+; CD8+CD4-CD45RA+CD27bright cells were naive CD8+. Study outcomes and limitations: Reportedly, most V and J gene segments showed naive CD4+ versus CD8+ bias.

With V trimmed by 5 bases and J by 2 bases, 19 bases remained unmatched. There are 19 residues in the CDR3. The germline V gene has CDR1 MNHEY and CDR2 SMNVEV (reference sequence). The chain carries TRBV27 and TRBJ1-1; 8 bases align to TRBD1. Sequences were obtained from naive CD4+ and CD8+ T cells sorted from blood, pooled from several donors. The clonotype originates from a pool of human donors in good health; the sample pools cells from several healthy donors. CDR3 sequence: CASSPGQGRGRLANTEAFF. As DNA, the CDR3 is TGTGCCAGCAGTCCAGGACAGGGACGAGGGCGCCTTGCAAACACTGAAGCTTTCTTT.